The clone carrying this TCR beta chain was seen a handful of times. Its antigen is unidentified. The data are from a study of identical twins. Study findings and constraints: Models underpredicted monozygotic twin sharing of out-of-frame TCR alpha. Among beta out-of-frame sequences, excess sharing between twins appeared weaker. Zero-insertion analyses were open to partial confounding by invariant MAIT and iNKT cells.

In germline, CDR1 is MGHRA, CDR2 YSYEKL. CDR3 length: 16 amino acids. V lost 1 base and J lost 2, with 15 bases in between. TCRdb reprocessed the 5' RACE reads via MiXCR and lists one record per CDR3 protein. The sample has around 690,000 distinct CDR3 sequences, 21% seen once. In addition, the sample was reused for a study of T cells expressing NK-cell markers. That report adds: An anti-gamma-delta TCR antibody restricted sorting to alpha-beta TCR T cells in several experiments.

The sample was PBMCs. This chain joins TRBV4-1 and TRBJ2-7; D is perhaps TRBD1 or TRBD2 (5 bases each). This receptor was obtained from a woman younger than 35 in good health. The CDR3 bases are TGCGCCAGCAGCCAAGTTGAAAGTTTGGGGGCCTACGAGCAGTACTTC. Protein sequence: CASSQVESLGAYEQYF.